This is a list of T cell receptor beta chains from one sample in a study of shared clonotypes between healthy human individuals. The data were produced by immunoSEQ multiplex PCR, yet TCRdb's version contains in-frame clones alone and is incomplete. The table includes approximately 700,000 clones, roughly 72% detected once. Source material: memory CD4+ T cells sorted from blood. These receptors were obtained from a woman in her 30s in good health. The CDR3 runs from the conserved cysteine through the conserved F or W. D genes are given only for firm matches. Expanded clones are given a class, and other clones once, few, many or no size at all.

TRBV6-5,.,TRBD1,TRBJ2-1,CASSKRTGGEQFF,TGTGCCAGCAGTAAAAGGACAGGGGGTGAGCAGTTCTTC
TRBV7-2,many,TRBD2,TRBJ2-5,CASSSGTMRETQYF,TGTGCCAGCAGCTCCGGGACTATGAGGGAGACCCAGTACTTC
TRBV10-3,.,.,TRBJ2-5,CAISPNTQETQYF,TGTGCCATCAGTCCGAACACCCAAGAGACCCAGTACTTC
TRBV4-2,.,.,TRBJ2-3,CASSPSQNSAWGTDTQYF,TGTGCCAGCAGCCCATCCCAAAACAGTGCGTGGGGCACAGATACGCAGTATTTT
TRBV19,.,.,TRBJ1-4,CASSSPVSEKLFF,TGTGCCAGTAGCAGCCCTGTAAGTGAAAAACTGTTTTTT
TRBV14,few,.,TRBJ1-1,CASSPTGRGTEAFF,TGTGCCAGCAGCCCCACGGGGAGGGGCACTGAAGCTTTCTTT
TRBV28,.,TRBD1,TRBJ2-5,CASRLTGEEKTQYF,TGTGCCAGCAGACTGACAGGGGAAGAAAAGACCCAGTACTTC
TRBV27,.,TRBD2,TRBJ2-1,CASSLRSGNYNEQFF,TGTGCCAGCAGTTTAAGAAGCGGGAATTACAATGAGCAGTTCTTC
TRBV7-9,few,.,TRBJ2-1,CASSVDGRYPYNEQFF,TGTGCCAGCAGCGTTGACGGAAGGTATCCCTACAATGAGCAGTTCTTC
TRBV6-5,.,.,TRBJ2-7,CASTTRAGEQYF,TGTGCCAGCACTACTCGGGCGGGGGAGCAGTACTTC
TRBV19,.,.,TRBJ2-1,CASSIHGDPEQFF,TGTGCCAGTAGTATACATGGGGATCCTGAGCAGTTCTTC
TRBV13,.,TRBD2,TRBJ2-7,CASSLTWGTSGSPLSYEQYF,TGTGCCAGCAGCTTAACGTGGGGGACTAGCGGGTCCCCGCTATCCTACGAGCAGTACTTC
TRBV14,.,.,TRBJ1-2,CASSQQVGYGYTF,TGTGCCAGCAGCCAACAGGTGGGCTATGGCTACACCTTC
TRBV5-1,many,TRBD1,TRBJ2-2,CASSLEQGATGELFF,TGCGCCAGCAGCTTGGAACAGGGGGCCACCGGGGAGCTGTTTTTT
TRBV7-9,.,TRBD1,TRBJ1-2,CASSEPGGLVSGYTF,TGTGCCAGCAGCGAACCAGGGGGACTAGTCTCCGGCTACACCTTC
TRBV7-8,.,.,TRBJ2-7,CASSLRDFEQYF,TGTGCCAGCAGCTTACGAGACTTCGAGCAGTACTTC
TRBV18,.,TRBD1,TRBJ2-5,CASSPGQGAETQYF,TGTGCCAGCTCACCGGGACAGGGGGCAGAGACCCAGTACTTC
TRBV18,.,.,TRBJ1-1,CASSGNTEAFF,TGTGCCAGCTCAGGAAACACTGAAGCTTTCTTT
TRBV27,.,.,TRBJ2-7,CASSFRRSSYEQYF,TGTGCCAGCAGTTTCCGCAGGAGCTCCTACGAGCAGTACTTC
TRBV11-3,.,.,TRBJ2-1,CASSSGGAQGNEQFF,TGTGCCAGCAGCTCGGGTGGGGCCCAAGGGAATGAGCAGTTCTTC
TRBV2,.,TRBD2,TRBJ2-1,CASSGLAGINEQFF,TGTGCCAGCAGTGGACTAGCGGGGATCAATGAGCAGTTCTTC
TRBV7-4,.,.,TRBJ2-7,CASSFIQGKWHEQYF,TGTGCCAGCAGCTTTATCCAGGGGAAGTGGCACGAGCAGTACTTC
TRBV6-6,once,.,TRBJ2-5,CASSYSRDSQETQYF,TGTGCCAGCAGTTACTCGCGGGACAGCCAAGAGACCCAGTACTTC
TRBV27,many,TRBD1,TRBJ1-5,CASSLFGTADQPQHF,TGTGCCAGCAGTTTATTTGGGACAGCTGATCAGCCCCAGCATTTT
TRBV5-5,few,TRBD1,TRBJ1-4,CASSSGRTGNEKLFF,TGTGCCAGCAGCTCAGGGCGGACAGGGAATGAAAAACTGTTTTTT
TRBV7-8,many,.,TRBJ2-2,CASTLREGPGELFF,TGTGCCAGCACCCTCCGGGAAGGGCCCGGGGAGCTGTTTTTT
TRBV5-1,.,.,TRBJ2-5,CASSLGSQETQYF,TGCGCCAGCAGCTTGGGGAGTCAAGAGACCCAGTACTTC
TRBV29-1,.,.,TRBJ2-7,CSVVFRGAPYEQYF,TGCAGCGTTGTCTTTAGGGGGGCTCCCTACGAGCAGTACTTC
TRBV9,.,TRBD2,TRBJ2-3,CASSPPGLAGGDTQYF,TGTGCCAGCAGCCCCCCGGGACTAGCGGGGGGAGATACGCAGTATTTT
TRBV6-1,.,.,TRBJ1-3,CASSEGLPGGGNTIYF,TGTGCCAGCAGTGAAGGCCTCCCCGGCGGTGGAAACACCATATATTTT
TRBV2,.,.,TRBJ2-2,CASSLTEAGELFF,TGTGCCAGCAGTTTGACTGAAGCCGGGGAGCTGTTTTTT
TRBV28,.,TRBD1,TRBJ2-7,CASSLWTGSSYEQYF,TGTGCCAGCAGTTTATGGACAGGGTCTTCCTACGAGCAGTACTTC
TRBV28,.,TRBD2,TRBJ2-1,CASRLGTSSYNEQFF,TGTGCCAGCCGCCTCGGGACTAGCAGCTACAATGAGCAGTTCTTC
TRBV25-1,once,TRBD2,TRBJ2-1,CASIGGLAGHSYNEQFF,TGTGCCAGCATAGGGGGACTAGCGGGACACTCCTACAATGAGCAGTTCTTC
TRBV5-1,.,TRBD1,TRBJ2-7,CASRLTGMSYEQYF,TGCGCCAGCCGCCTGACAGGGATGTCCTACGAGCAGTACTTC
TRBV10-2,.,TRBD1,TRBJ1-5,CASSDGGTGGNQPQHF,TGCGCCAGCAGTGATGGAGGGACAGGGGGGAATCAGCCCCAGCATTTT
TRBV7-9,.,.,TRBJ1-2,CASRKDRANYGYTF,TGTGCCAGCAGAAAGGACCGCGCTAACTATGGCTACACCTTC
TRBV28,.,.,TRBJ1-2,CASSLWPASRYGYTF,TGTGCCAGCAGTTTATGGCCGGCTTCTAGATATGGCTACACCTTC
TRBV4-1,.,.,TRBJ1-5,CASSQVVAPPRGTVGWQPQHF,TGCGCCAGCAGCCAAGTGGTGGCCCCCCCGCGGGGTACGGTCGGCTGGCAGCCCCAGCATTTT
TRBV2,.,.,TRBJ2-5,CASSEARLKSETQYF,TGTGCCAGCAGTGAAGCGAGGTTAAAATCGGAGACCCAGTACTTC
TRBV5-1,.,TRBD1,TRBJ2-1,CASSATGTGGYNEQFF,TGCGCCAGCAGCGCGACCGGGACAGGGGGCTACAATGAGCAGTTCTTC
TRBV2,few,TRBD2,TRBJ2-3,CASSETSGSSDTQYF,TGTGCCAGCAGTGAGACTAGCGGGAGCTCAGATACGCAGTATTTT
TRBV9,.,TRBD2,TRBJ2-3,CASSEGVAGEDTQYF,TGTGCCAGCAGCGAGGGGGTAGCGGGAGAGGATACGCAGTATTTT
TRBV28,.,.,TRBJ2-1,CASTPGGTTSEQFF,TGTGCCAGCACCCCCGGGGGGACAACCTCAGAGCAGTTCTTC
TRBV14,few,TRBD1,TRBJ1-5,CASSGQGEQPQHF,TGTGCCAGCAGCGGACAGGGTGAGCAGCCCCAGCATTTT
TRBV27,.,TRBD1,TRBJ2-7,CASSSTGGGHEQYF,TGTGCCAGCAGTAGTACAGGGGGTGGCCACGAGCAGTACTTC
TRBV2,.,TRBD2,TRBJ2-2,CASSEFASGRSNTGELFF,TGTGCCAGCAGTGAGTTTGCTAGCGGGAGATCGAACACCGGGGAGCTGTTTTTT
TRBV2,.,TRBD2,TRBJ2-2,CASSGLATNTGELFF,TGTGCCAGCAGCGGACTAGCGACAAACACCGGGGAGCTGTTTTTT